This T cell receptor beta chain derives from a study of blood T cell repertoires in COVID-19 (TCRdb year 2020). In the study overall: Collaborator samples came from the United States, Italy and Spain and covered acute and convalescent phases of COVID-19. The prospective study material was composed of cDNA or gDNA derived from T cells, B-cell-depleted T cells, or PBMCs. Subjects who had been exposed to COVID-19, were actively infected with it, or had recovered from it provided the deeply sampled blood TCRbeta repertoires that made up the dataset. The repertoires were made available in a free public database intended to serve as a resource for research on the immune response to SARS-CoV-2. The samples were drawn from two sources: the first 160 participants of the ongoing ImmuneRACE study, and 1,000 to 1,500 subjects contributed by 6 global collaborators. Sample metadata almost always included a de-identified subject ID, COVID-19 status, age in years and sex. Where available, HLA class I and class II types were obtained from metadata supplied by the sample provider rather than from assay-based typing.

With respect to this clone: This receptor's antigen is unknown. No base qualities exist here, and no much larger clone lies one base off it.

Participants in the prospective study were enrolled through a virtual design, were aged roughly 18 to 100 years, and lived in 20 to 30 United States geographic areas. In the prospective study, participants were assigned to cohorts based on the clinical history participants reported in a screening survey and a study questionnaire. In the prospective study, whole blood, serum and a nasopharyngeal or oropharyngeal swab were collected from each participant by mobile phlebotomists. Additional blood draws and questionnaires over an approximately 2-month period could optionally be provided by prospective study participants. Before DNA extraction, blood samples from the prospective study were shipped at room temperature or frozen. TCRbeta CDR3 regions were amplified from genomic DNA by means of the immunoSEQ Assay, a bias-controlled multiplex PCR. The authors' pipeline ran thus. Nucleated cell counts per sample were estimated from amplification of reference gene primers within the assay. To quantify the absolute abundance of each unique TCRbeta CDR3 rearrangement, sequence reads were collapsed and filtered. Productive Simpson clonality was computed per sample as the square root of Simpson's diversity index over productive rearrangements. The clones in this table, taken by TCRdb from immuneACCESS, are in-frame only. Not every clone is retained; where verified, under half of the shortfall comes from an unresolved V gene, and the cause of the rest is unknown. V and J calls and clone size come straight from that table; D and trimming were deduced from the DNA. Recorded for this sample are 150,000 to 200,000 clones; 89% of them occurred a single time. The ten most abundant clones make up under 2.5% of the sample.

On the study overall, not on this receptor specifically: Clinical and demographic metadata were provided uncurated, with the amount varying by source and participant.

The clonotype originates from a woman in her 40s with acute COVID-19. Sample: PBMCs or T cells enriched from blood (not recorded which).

At the DNA level, the sequence is TGCGCCAGCAGCCTCGGTAGGAGCTCCTACGAGCAGTACTTC. This yields the protein CASSLGRSSYEQYF. The V and J genes are TRBV4-3 and TRBJ2-7; no D gene can be assigned with confidence. The junction carries 10 bases between V and J, which are trimmed by 4 bases and 0 bases respectively. Inclusive of the bounding cysteine and phenylalanine, the CDR3 is 14 residues long. Only the CDR3 portion is preserved as DNA: 42 bases, with reading frame beginning at the first base. For CDR1 and CDR2, the germline V gene lists LGHNA and YSLEER.